These 24 T cell receptor beta chains share one sample of origin, sequenced in a study of shared clonotypes between healthy human individuals (dated by TCRdb to the early 2020s). CD8 naive samples were CD45RO-negative cells positively selected for CCR7, giving a CD45RA+CCR7+ population that excluded TemRA cells. Libraries were built with the immunoSEQ multiplex PCR assay. TCRdb stores this immuneACCESS table with in-frame sequences only. Part of the clones is absent; in the studies checked, under half of the shortfall reflects unresolved V genes, and no reason is known for the rest. The sample includes 600,000 or so clones, with around 96% observed a single time. The ten largest make up over 0.09% of the sample. The sequencing input was naive CD8+ T cells sorted from blood. The cell subset or site tag for this specimen amounts to: CD45RA+CCR7+. The receptors originated from a woman in her 30s in good health.

The chain combines TRBV7-2 with TRBJ1-1; 8 bases map to TRBD1. Germline trimming cut 6 bases from V and 5 bases from J; bases unmatched to any gene: 8. CDR1 is SGHTA, CDR2 FQGNSA, per germline. The CDR3 loop spans 14 amino acids. The CDR3 here is CASRGRGRKTEAFF. CDR3 coding DNA: TGTGCCAGCAGGGGCAGGGGGCGAAAAACTGAAGCTTTCTTT.

The chain joins TRBV2 to TRBJ2-2; D possibly corresponds to TRBD1 (5 bases). CDR1 is SNHLY and CDR2 is FYNNEI in the germline V gene. Trimming shortened V by 3 bases and J by 5 bases, and 10 bases separated the two germline ends. The CDR3 sequence is 14 residues long. The CDR3 nucleotides read TGTGCCAGCAGTGACACAGGCTTGACCGGGGAGCTGTTTTTT. Protein product: CASSDTGLTGELFF.

The chain links TRBV9 to TRBJ2-7, with D unclear. The CDR3 sequence is 12 residues long. Looked up from germline, CDR1 is SGDLS and CDR2 is YYNGEE. V was clipped by 3 bases and J by 3 bases, with 7 bases between them. CDR3 nucleotide sequence: TGTGCCAGCAGCGGTCCCAACTACGAGCAGTACTTC. The encoded protein is CASSGPNYEQYF.

This clone was picked up a small number of times. The chain is built from TRBV29-1 and TRBJ1-1; D call uncertain. The V end was cut by 5 bases, the J end by 5 bases, with 9 bases between. The CDR3 runs to 11 residues. Per the germline V gene, CDR1 is SQVTM and CDR2 is ANQGSEA. The CDR3 is CSVMGKTEAFF. The CDR3 DNA reads as TGCAGCGTTATGGGGAAGACTGAAGCTTTCTTT.

The chain recombines TRBV27 with TRBJ1-2, with a tentative D call TRBD1 (5 bases). The CDR3 totals 16 residues. Germline CDR1 reads MNHEY; CDR2 reads SMNVEV (reference sequence). V lost 3 bases and J lost 5, with 19 bases in between. The CDR3 region is CASSFGSGTPMYGYTF. Here the CDR3 DNA reads TGTGCCAGCAGTTTTGGATCCGGGACCCCTATGTATGGCTACACCTTC.

The genes are TRBV28 and TRBJ1-1; tentative D call: TRBD1 (5 bases). CDR1 is MDHEN and CDR2 is SYDVKM in the germline V gene. The CDR3 extends over 12 amino acids. Trimming took off 8 bases at V and 6 bases at J, with 13 bases between the two ends. The CDR3 sequence is CASGRGRAEAFF. The CDR3 nucleotides are TGTGCCAGCGGTAGGGGACGTGCTGAAGCTTTCTTT.

This clone was picked up one time. The CDR3 region is CASSGTNNNEQFF. CDR3 DNA: TGTGCCAGCAGTGGGACAAACAACAATGAGCAGTTCTTC. The chain has TRBV2 and TRBJ2-1, with TRBD1 as a possible D gene (5 bases). The CDR3 has 13 amino acids. Germline V lookup: CDR1 SNHLY, CDR2 FYNNEI. Trimming stripped 4 bases from V and 5 bases from J, with 9 bases between.

V and J are TRBV29-1 and TRBJ2-5; the D gene is possibly TRBD1 (6 bases). The better agreement between TRBJ2-7 and the DNA end casts doubt on the J call. CDR3 length equals 13 residues. Looked up from germline, CDR1 is SQVTM and CDR2 is ANQGSEA. The CDR3 DNA reads TGCAGCGTAGAATACAGGGATTCCTACGAGCAGTACTTC. Encoded protein: CSVEYRDSYEQYF.

About this clone: Other DNA sequences in the sample encode the same CDR3. The genes are TRBV27 and TRBJ1-5; no definite D call. Germline CDR1 is MNHEY and CDR2 is SMNVEV (reference sequence). Trimming cost V 0 bases and J 1 base, with 4 bases left between them. This CDR3 spans 14 amino acids. CDR3 residues: CASSLSSSNQPQHF. DNA for the CDR3: TGTGCCAGCAGTTTATCGTCCAGCAATCAGCCCCAGCATTTT.

The CDR3: CASSSWTGSIDYGYTF. In DNA, the CDR3 is TGTGCCAGTAGTAGTTGGACAGGGTCGATTGACTATGGCTACACCTTC. The rearrangement uses TRBV19 and TRBJ1-2, with 8 bases aligning to TRBD1. The CDR3 consists of 16 residues. Germline V gives CDR1 LNHDA, CDR2 SQIVND (reference sequence). V was clipped by 4 bases and J by 3 bases; unmatched bases: 10.

The gene calls are TRBV7-9 and TRBJ2-7; 9 bases line up with TRBD2. The CDR3 loop spans 15 amino acids. Germline assignment: CDR1 SEHNR and CDR2 FQNEAQ (reference sequence). The J segment lost 0 bases and the V segment lost 4 bases, leaving 4 bases of the junction unmatched. The CDR3 loop is CASSSRLAASYEQYF. The CDR3 DNA follows: TGTGCCAGCAGCTCGCGACTAGCGGCCTCCTACGAGCAGTACTTC.

Comments on this clone: The same CDR3 also results from other DNA sequences found in this sample. The CDR3 is CASSLAATGELFF. The CDR3 DNA sequence: TGTGCCAGCAGTTTGGCGGCAACCGGGGAGCTGTTTTTT. V and J are TRBV27 and TRBJ2-2; D is unresolved. Germline CDR1 is MNHEY and CDR2 is SMNVEV (reference sequence). V was shortened by 3 bases and J by 5 bases, with 7 bases between the two germline ends. The CDR3 is 13 residues long.

CDR3 bases: TGTGCCTTTAAGTCCCGGGGCGGGGGTGAAAAACTGTTTTTT. As protein: CAFKSRGGGEKLFF. The rearrangement uses TRBV2 and TRBJ1-4; D is perhaps TRBD1 (5 bases). This CDR3 has 14 amino acids. V lost 11 bases and J lost 7, with 20 bases in between. Germline V lookup: CDR1 SNHLY, CDR2 FYNNEI.

The genes are TRBV19 and TRBJ1-5; TRBD1 might be the D (5 bases). Trimming took off 7 bases at V and 5 bases at J, with 21 bases between the two ends. CDR1 is LNHDA, CDR2 SQIVND, per germline (reference sequence). The CDR3 extends over 16 amino acids. CDR3 loop: CASTPLSGGRDQPQHF. DNA for the CDR3: TGTGCCAGTACCCCGCTGTCTGGGGGTCGGGATCAGCCCCAGCATTTT.

Concerning this clone: The same CDR3 is also encoded by other DNA sequences in this sample. This chain uses TRBV5-1 with TRBJ2-7, with 11 bases that match TRBD1. CDR3 length: 14 residues. The germline V gene has CDR1 SGHRS and CDR2 YFSETQ. V trimming: 4 bases; J trimming: 3 bases; junction bases outside the gene matches: 3. CDR3 amino acids: CASSQGTGGYEQYF. Here the CDR3 DNA reads TGCGCCAGCAGCCAGGGGACAGGGGGCTACGAGCAGTACTTC.

The chain joins TRBV20-1 to TRBJ2-7, with D uncertain. Germline V lookup: CDR1 DFQATT, CDR2 SNEGSKA (reference sequence). The CDR3 consists of 10 residues. V lost 2 bases, J lost 4 bases, and 3 bases lay in between. The DNA of the CDR3 is TGCAGTGCTAGATGGTACGAGCAGTACTTC. Protein: CSARWYEQYF.

The chain employs TRBV29-1 and TRBJ2-1; 9 positions match TRBD2. Trimming removed 1 base from V and 2 bases from J; junction bases left unmatched: 3. This CDR3 has 15 residues. Germline CDR1 reads SQVTM; CDR2 reads ANQGSEA. CDR3 coding DNA: TGCAGCGTTGAAGGCGGGAGGGTCGCCTACAATGAGCAGTTCTTC. Amino acids: CSVEGGRVAYNEQFF.

The chain is built from TRBV5-6 and TRBJ1-3, with a possible D match to TRBD1 (5 bases). This CDR3 has 16 amino acids. Looked up from germline, CDR1 is SGHDT and CDR2 is YYEEEE. V was clipped by 0 bases and J by 1 base, with 11 bases between them. The DNA of the CDR3 is TGTGCCAGCAGCTTGGGCCGGGGGTTTTCTGGAAACACCATATATTTT. This sequence encodes CASSLGRGFSGNTIYF. Based on the CDR3 plus reference TRBV5-6 and TRBJ1-3, the full variable domain is DAGVTQSPTHLIKTRGQQVTLRCSPKSGHDTVSWYQQALGQGPQFIFQYYEEEERQRGNFPDRFSGHQFPNYSSELNVNALLLGDSALYLCASSLGRGFSGNTIYFGEGSWLTVV.

The V call is TRBV2, the J call TRBJ2-3, with a weak D call TRBD2 (5 bases). Trimming removed 7 bases at V and 3 bases at J, with 26 bases between. In germline, CDR1 is SNHLY, CDR2 FYNNEI. CDR3 length equals 18 residues. The CDR3 DNA sequence: TGTGCCAGCATCGAACTACTTCTCGGACCCCGAGGGACAGATACGCAGTATTTT. Translated: CASIELLLGPRGTDTQYF.

V usage is TRBV28 and J usage is TRBJ2-3; a weak D match, TRBD2 (6 bases). Germline V lookup: CDR1 MDHEN, CDR2 SYDVKM. This CDR3 spans 16 amino acids. V shed 7 bases and J shed 3 bases, with 20 bases lying between them. In nucleotides, the CDR3 is TGTGCCAGCACCCTATTGTCCGGGAGTGAGACAGATACGCAGTATTTT. It specifies CASTLLSGSETDTQYF.

The rearrangement links TRBV14 to TRBJ2-1; 7 nucleotides agree with TRBD2. From germline, CDR1 is SGHDN and CDR2 FVKESK. The CDR3 length is 15 residues. The V segment lost 4 bases and the J segment 6 bases; nucleotides outside the gene matches: 9. CDR3: CASSPFARGSNEQFF. In DNA form, the CDR3 reads TGTGCCAGCAGCCCTTTCGCGCGGGGGTCCAATGAGCAGTTCTTC.

The chain combines TRBV29-1 with TRBJ2-5; 12 bases agree with TRBD2. The DNA end is more similar to TRBJ2-7, so the J call may be wrong. This CDR3 has 14 residues. The germline gives CDR1 SQVTM, CDR2 ANQGSEA. CDR3 loop: CSGTSGTSGYEQYF. The CDR3 nucleotides are TGCAGCGGGACTAGCGGGACTAGCGGTTACGAGCAGTACTTC.

The V and J genes are TRBV29-1 and TRBJ2-3; 7 bases align to TRBD1. CDR1 is SQVTM, CDR2 ANQGSEA, per germline. V dropped 2 bases and J dropped 0; count of bases not matched to a gene: 5. The CDR3 has 15 residues. CDR3 nucleotides: TGCAGCGTTGAATTGAGGGGGCTAAGCACAGATACGCAGTATTTT. Its translation is CSVELRGLSTDTQYF.

The chain recombines TRBV28 with TRBJ1-2; 9 nucleotides line up with TRBD1. The CDR3 is 17 residues long. Germline V lookup: CDR1 MDHEN, CDR2 SYDVKM. Trimming cost V 7 bases and J 0 bases; bases outside gene matches: 12. DNA for the CDR3: TGTGCCAGCACCCCCGGGACAGGGATTATCCCTAACTATGGCTACACCTTC. Translated, it gives CASTPGTGIIPNYGYTF.